These 29 T cell receptor beta chains originate from one sample sequenced in a study of OX40 agonist ivuxolimab in advanced cancers. TCRdb's copy holds only in-frame clones and misses some; the assay was immunoSEQ multiplex PCR. Of tens of thousands of clones listed, about 91% are singletons. Sequencing used CD4+ or CD8+ T cells sorted from blood, obtained in a trial of the OX40 agonist ivuxolimab. The receptor set was obtained from an adult with an advanced solid tumor such as melanoma, head and neck, liver or kidney cancer.

This chain links TRBV30 with TRBJ2-5; 10 bases align to TRBD2. CDR3 length: 14 amino acids. Germline assignment: CDR1 GTSNPN and CDR2 SVGIG (reference sequence). Germline trimming cut 3 bases from V and 2 bases from J; bases unmatched to any gene: 3. The CDR3 protein is CAWRAGGGQETQYF. The CDR3 coding sequence is TGTGCCTGGAGAGCGGGAGGGGGACAAGAGACCCAGTACTTC.

The chain has TRBV11-3 and TRBJ2-7; maybe TRBD2 (5 bases). The CDR3 loop spans 14 amino acids. In germline, CDR1 is SGHNT, CDR2 YENEEA. V dropped 4 bases and J dropped 2 bases, with 12 bases sitting between them. CDR3 protein: CASSSAGKAYEQYF. DNA for the CDR3: TGTGCCAGCAGCTCTGCCGGGAAAGCCTACGAGCAGTACTTC.

The chain links TRBV7-9 to TRBJ1-6; 7 bases align to TRBD1. The CDR3 sequence is 14 residues long. The J segment lost 7 bases and the V segment lost 5 bases, leaving 5 bases of the junction unmatched. Germline V gives CDR1 SEHNR, CDR2 FQNEAQ (reference sequence). CDR3 region: CASSRDSGNSPLHF. Written as DNA, the CDR3 is TGTGCCAGCAGCAGGGACAGTGGAAATTCACCCCTCCACTTT. Full variable domain (missing parts from reference TRBV7-9 and TRBJ1-6): DTGVSQNPRHKITKRGQNVTFRCDPISEHNRLYWYRQTLGQGPEFLTYFQNEAQLEKSRLLSDRFSAERPKGSFSTLEIQRTEQGDSAMYLCASSRDSGNSPLHFGNGTRLTVT.

The rearrangement uses TRBV2 and TRBJ1-6; TRBD1 matches at 8 bases. The CDR3 is 15 residues long. The germline gives CDR1 SNHLY, CDR2 FYNNEI. V shed 6 bases and J 3 bases; nucleotides not matched to a gene: 4. The CDR3 spells CASSGQGSYNSPLHF. DNA for the CDR3: TGTGCCAGCAGCGGACAGGGCAGCTATAATTCACCCCTCCACTTT.

The genes are TRBV10-3 and TRBJ1-2, with TRBD1 identical over 7 bases. The ends lost 3 bases at V and 7 bases at J; junction bases unmatched: 8. The CDR3 has 14 amino acids. Germline V gives CDR1 ENHRY, CDR2 SYGVKD. The CDR3 bases are TGTGCCATCAGTGACTCGACAGGGCCCAGTGGCTACACCTTC. Translated: CAISDSTGPSGYTF.

The chain links TRBV5-1 to TRBJ2-2, with a tentative D call TRBD2 (6 bases). The CDR3 length is 16 residues. The V gene's germline CDR1 is SGHRS and CDR2 YFSETQ. With 4 bases removed from V and 1 base from J, the gap between germline ends came to 14 bases. In nucleotides, the CDR3 is TGCGCCAGCAGCCAGCAGCGGGCAGTGAACACCGGGGAGCTGTTTTTT. Translated, it gives CASSQQRAVNTGELFF.

The CDR3 reads CAWRLQNYGYTF. For the CDR3, the DNA is TGTGCCTGGAGGTTGCAGAACTATGGCTACACCTTC. V is TRBV30 and J is TRBJ1-2; D call uncertain. The length of the CDR3 is 12 residues. Trimming shortened V by 3 bases and J by 2 bases, and 7 bases separated the two germline ends. CDR1 and CDR2 (germline): GTSNPN, SVGIG (reference sequence).

This clone was seen a few times. The chain couples TRBV18 to TRBJ2-7; 11 bases are shared with TRBD2. The trim removed 2 bases at V and 2 bases at J, leaving 8 bases unmatched. Germline CDR1 reads KGHSH; CDR2 reads LQKENI. The CDR3 is 17 amino acids. The CDR3 spells CASSPSILAGAPYEQYF. CDR3 DNA: TGTGCCAGCTCACCAAGTATACTAGCGGGAGCACCCTACGAGCAGTACTTC.

The chain combines TRBV11-3 with TRBJ1-2; TRBD1 aligns across 9 bases. Trimming took 2 bases from V and 1 from J; bases not matched to a gene: 2. The CDR3 loop spans 15 amino acids. The germline gives CDR1 SGHNT, CDR2 YENEEA. The chain's CDR3 is CASSLQTGGNYGYTF. For the CDR3, the DNA is TGTGCCAGCAGCTTACAGACAGGGGGTAACTATGGCTACACCTTC. The variable domain in full, completed from reference TRBV11-3 and TRBJ1-2, reads EAGVVQSPRYKIIEKKQPVAFWCNPISGHNTLYWYLQNLGQGPELLIRYENEEAVDDSQLPKDRFSAERLKGVDSTLKIQPAELGDSAVYLCASSLQTGGNYGYTFGSGTRLTVV.

The rearrangement links TRBV7-2 to TRBJ2-1; D gene unclear. Trimming removed 5 bases at V and 6 bases at J, with 23 bases between. The germline CDR1 and CDR2 sequences are SGHTA and FQGNSA. The CDR3 contains 17 residues. CDR3 in amino acids: CASSLLGGSLTGNEQFF. The CDR3 DNA sequence: TGTGCCAGCAGCCTCCTCGGTGGCAGCCTTACCGGCAATGAGCAGTTCTTC.

This clone occurred once. The V call is TRBV30, the J call TRBJ2-7; D is unresolved. There are 12 residues in the CDR3. Germline assignment: CDR1 GTSNPN and CDR2 SVGIG (reference sequence). The V end was cut by 0 bases, the J end by 3 bases, with 6 bases between. CDR3 amino acids: CAWSVMSYEQYF. DNA of the CDR3: TGTGCCTGGAGTGTAATGAGCTACGAGCAGTACTTC. The whole variable domain, filled in from reference TRBV30 and TRBJ2-7, reads SQTIHQWPATLVQPVGSPLSLECTVEGTSNPNLYWYRQAAGRGLQLLFYSVGIGQISSEVPQNLSASRPQDRQFILSSKKLLLSDSGFYLCAWSVMSYEQYFGPGTRLTVT.

The CDR3 loop reads CASSPRLTGGEAFF. The CDR3 DNA reads TGTGCCAGCTCACCAAGGTTGACAGGGGGAGAAGCTTTCTTT. The rearrangement links TRBV18 to TRBJ1-1; 9 bases map to TRBD1. The CDR3 has 14 residues. Per germline, CDR1 KGHSH and CDR2 LQKENI. V lost 2 bases and J lost 8; bases outside the gene matches: 6. The full variable domain, its missing parts supplied by reference TRBV18 and TRBJ1-1, is NAGVMQNPRHLVRRRGQEARLRCSPMKGHSHVYWYRQLPEEGLKFMVYLQKENIIDESGMPKERFSAEFPKEGPSILRIQQVVRGDSAAYFCASSPRLTGGEAFFGQGTRLTVV.

The chain uses TRBV5-1 and TRBJ1-1; D is perhaps TRBD1 (6 bases). Trimming took 0 bases from V and 5 from J, leaving 14 bases between them. Per the germline V gene, CDR1 is SGHRS and CDR2 is YFSETQ. The CDR3 contains 15 residues. As DNA, the CDR3 is TGCGCCAGCAGCTTGGAGCAGGGGTCCGGGACTGAAGCTTTCTTT. Translating it yields CASSLEQGSGTEAFF. The entire variable domain, with the rest obtained from reference TRBV5-1 and TRBJ1-1, is as follows: KAGVTQTPRYLIKTRGQQVTLSCSPISGHRSVSWYQQTPGQGLQFLFEYFSETQRNKGNFPGRFSGRQFSNSRSEMNVSTLELGDSALYLCASSLEQGSGTEAFFGQGTRLTVV.

Concerning this clone itself: Different DNA sequences within this sample yield the same CDR3. The chain couples TRBV5-1 to TRBJ2-7; a weak D match, TRBD1 (6 bases). The CDR3 contains 14 residues. The germline gives CDR1 SGHRS, CDR2 YFSETQ. V gave up 0 bases and J gave up 3 bases, with 10 bases separating them. CDR3 sequence: CASSLGAGVYEQYF. The CDR3 bases are TGCGCCAGCAGCTTGGGGGCAGGGGTCTACGAGCAGTACTTC.

This rearrangement joins TRBV4-3 to TRBJ2-2; D possibly corresponds to TRBD1 (5 bases). V was clipped by 2 bases and J by 4 bases, with 11 bases between them. CDR3 length: 15 residues. Germline V gene lookup returns CDR1 LGHNA and CDR2 YSLEER. CDR3 protein: CASSQRGTGTGELFF. CDR3 sequence (DNA): TGCGCCAGCAGCCAAAGGGGTACGGGCACCGGGGAGCTGTTTTTT.

The chain links TRBV5-6 to TRBJ2-1, with D tentatively TRBD1 (5 bases). Germline CDR1 reads SGHDT; CDR2 reads YYEEEE. This CDR3 has 15 residues. Trimming removed 0 bases from V and 8 bases from J, with 15 bases in between. The CDR3 is CASSLVGQGRDEQFF. In DNA form, the CDR3 reads TGTGCCAGCAGCTTGGTAGGTCAGGGCAGGGATGAGCAGTTCTTC.

The rearrangement joins TRBV28 to TRBJ1-2, with 11 bases identical to TRBD1. This CDR3 spans 23 amino acids. Germline V gene lookup returns CDR1 MDHEN and CDR2 SYDVKM. With V trimmed by 5 bases and J by 5 bases, 31 bases remained unmatched. CDR3 bases: TGTGCCAGCAGTAAAACAGGACAGGGGGCCTTACGAGCTTCTATAAATTTGGGGTATGGCTACACCTTC. As protein: CASSKTGQGALRASINLGYGYTF.

The chain carries TRBV25-1 and TRBJ2-7; 14 bases align to TRBD2. Losses at the gene ends were 5 bases for V and 5 bases for J; bases not matched to a gene: 5. This CDR3 is built from 15 residues. Germline CDR1 MGHDK, CDR2 SYGVNS. Here the CDR3 DNA reads TGTGCCAGCAGTTTCGGGACTAGCGGGAGTGACGAGCAGTACTTC. Translated, it gives CASSFGTSGSDEQYF.

The rearrangement links TRBV20-1 to TRBJ2-7; unclear D gene. The CDR3 consists of 11 residues. Germline V gene sequence: CDR1 DFQATT, CDR2 SNEGSKA (reference sequence). The V gene lost 1 base and the J gene lost 10 bases, with 11 bases spanning the gap. The CDR3 sequence: CSARGAGHQYF. The CDR3 coding sequence is TGCAGTGCTAGAGGGGCCGGCCATCAGTACTTC.

The CDR3 sequence: CASSDRGRTGELFF. The CDR3 DNA sequence: TGCGCCAGCAGTGACAGGGGCAGGACCGGGGAGCTGTTTTTT. The genes are TRBV10-1 and TRBJ2-2; perhaps TRBD1 as D (6 bases). The V end lost 3 bases, the J end lost 5 bases, and 10 bases lay between the germline ends. Germline V lookup: CDR1 WNHNN, CDR2 SYGVQD (reference sequence). The CDR3 length is 14 residues.

This clone was counted only a few times. The chain is built from TRBV30 and TRBJ2-7; D assignment may be TRBD1 or TRBD2 (6 bases each). V was pared by 0 bases and J by 2 bases, with 14 bases between. The CDR3 runs 15 residues. In germline, CDR1 is GTSNPN, CDR2 SVGIG (reference sequence). The CDR3 DNA reads TGTGCCTGGAGTGTACCGGGGGCGAAGCCCTACGAGCAGTACTTC. Protein product: CAWSVPGAKPYEQYF.

The J gene is TRBJ1-1, the V gene TRBV27, with a possible D match to TRBD1 (5 bases). The CDR3 covers 15 residues. With 5 bases removed from V and 1 base from J, the gap between germline ends came to 14 bases. The germline CDR1 and CDR2 sequences are MNHEY and SMNVEV (reference sequence). The CDR3 is CASSPRGVTNTEAFF. The DNA of the CDR3 is TGTGCCAGCAGTCCCCGAGGGGTTACGAACACTGAAGCTTTCTTT.

This rearrangement joins TRBV6-1 to TRBJ2-2, with unresolved D. Germline values: CDR1 MNHNS, CDR2 SASEGT. The germline V and J ends were trimmed by 3 bases and 9 bases, with 5 bases remaining between them. The length of the CDR3 is 11 residues. This chain's CDR3 is CASSDFWELFF. The CDR3 DNA reads TGTGCCAGCAGTGATTTTTGGGAGCTGTTTTTT.

This sequence joins TRBV10-3 and TRBJ2-7; possible D gene TRBD1, 6 bases. CDR3 length: 13 amino acids. Germline CDR1 reads ENHRY; CDR2 reads SYGVKD. V was cut by 7 bases and J by 3 bases, with 13 bases left in between. CDR3: CAIKDGTYYEQYF. CDR3 DNA: TGTGCCATCAAGGACGGGACATACTACGAGCAGTACTTC.

V usage is TRBV18 and J usage is TRBJ2-1, with D uncertain. In germline, CDR1 is KGHSH, CDR2 LQKENI. This CDR3 has 14 amino acids. Trimming shortened V by 2 bases and J by 7 bases, and 12 bases separated the two germline ends. Here the CDR3 DNA reads TGTGCCAGCTCACCATTAGAACAGAAGAATGAGCAGTTCTTC. Its protein product is CASSPLEQKNEQFF.

This chain uses TRBV7-9 with TRBJ2-3; TRBD2 aligns across 8 bases. Unmatched junction bases numbered 5, after V lost 5 bases and J lost 1 base. CDR3 length: 15 residues. Germline values: CDR1 SEHNR, CDR2 FQNEAQ (reference sequence). In DNA, the CDR3 is TGTGCCAGCAGCCCCCAAGCGGGAGGCACAGATACGCAGTATTTT. Protein sequence: CASSPQAGGTDTQYF. Drawing the rest from reference TRBV7-9 and TRBJ2-3, the complete variable domain is DTGVSQNPRHKITKRGQNVTFRCDPISEHNRLYWYRQTLGQGPEFLTYFQNEAQLEKSRLLSDRFSAERPKGSFSTLEIQRTEQGDSAMYLCASSPQAGGTDTQYFGPGTRLTVL.

This chain connects TRBV7-9 to TRBJ1-4; D not resolved. In germline, CDR1 is SEHNR, CDR2 FQNEAQ (reference sequence). Trimming stripped 4 bases from V and 8 bases from J, with 8 bases between. This CDR3 has 12 amino acids. The CDR3 DNA follows: TGTGCCAGCAGCTCACTAGACGAAAAACTGTTTTTT. Its protein product is CASSSLDEKLFF. The full variable domain, in which reference TRBV7-9 and TRBJ1-4 provide the parts outside the CDR3, is DTGVSQNPRHKITKRGQNVTFRCDPISEHNRLYWYRQTLGQGPEFLTYFQNEAQLEKSRLLSDRFSAERPKGSFSTLEIQRTEQGDSAMYLCASSSLDEKLFFGSGTQLSVL.

The chain is built from TRBV6-6 and TRBJ2-7; 7 bases align to TRBD1. Trimming took 6 bases from V and 4 from J; bases not matched to a gene: 6. Germline V gene data show CDR1 as MNHNY and CDR2 as SVGAGI (reference sequence). CDR3 length: 13 residues. The CDR3 DNA is TGTGCCAGCAGCCCCGGGACAGCGTACGAGCAGTACTTC. Its protein is CASSPGTAYEQYF.

The CDR3 DNA is TGTGCCAGCAGCCCCGGCGGGGTGGACAACTATGGCTACACCTTC. It specifies CASSPGGVDNYGYTF. The chain uses TRBV5-8 and TRBJ1-2; no firm D call. From germline, CDR1 is SGHTS and CDR2 YDEGEE. The V gene lost 4 bases and the J gene lost 2 bases, with 15 bases spanning the gap. CDR3 size: 15 residues.